Following are 11 T cell receptor beta chains from one sample sequenced in a study of blood T cell repertoires in COVID-19. TCRdb's copy holds only in-frame clones and misses some; the assay was immunoSEQ multiplex PCR. The profile shows tens of thousands of clones, 84% of them singletons. What was sequenced was peripheral blood. Every receptor here comes from a human donor in a cohort sampled during active COVID-19.

The chain links TRBV4-3 to TRBJ2-3, with 8 nucleotides matching TRBD2. The germline CDR1 and CDR2 sequences are LGHNA and YSLEER. Unmatched junction bases numbered 7, after V lost 0 bases and J lost 2 bases. The CDR3 consists of 17 residues. The CDR3: CASSQDRAGGPTDTQYF. The CDR3 DNA follows: TGCGCCAGCAGCCAAGATCGGGCGGGGGGCCCCACAGATACGCAGTATTTT.

The table lists this clone with a few counts. V and J are TRBV10-1 and TRBJ1-6; D call uncertain. The CDR3 contains 12 residues. Trimming stripped 2 bases from V and 9 bases from J, with 5 bases between. Germline CDR1 WNHNN, CDR2 SYGVQD (reference sequence). Here the CDR3 DNA reads TGCGCCAGCAGTGAGCTCTGTTCACCCCTCCACTTT. This sequence encodes CASSELCSPLHF.

The V and J genes are TRBV24-1 and TRBJ1-6; 8 bases fit TRBD1. V lost 9 bases to trimming and J lost 2 bases; unmatched junction nucleotides: 14. This CDR3 contains 18 residues. Germline CDR1 reads KGHDR; CDR2 reads SFDVKD. The CDR3 region is CATCRGRDFGAYNSPLHF. The CDR3 coding sequence is TGTGCCACCTGCAGGGGGCGAGATTTTGGCGCCTATAATTCACCCCTCCACTTT.

The V gene is TRBV11-3, the J gene TRBJ2-7; D is perhaps TRBD1 (5 bases). Between the trimmed V and J ends, which lost 5 bases and 3 bases, there was a span of 8 bases. The CDR3 is 12 residues long. CDR1 and CDR2 from the germline V gene are SGHNT and YENEEA. The CDR3 sequence: CASSPRGYEQYF. CDR3 DNA: TGTGCCAGCAGCCCTAGGGGCTACGAGCAGTACTTC.

V usage is TRBV5-6 and J usage is TRBJ2-5, with TRBD1 matching over 9 bases. Trimming removed 5 bases from V and 5 bases from J; junction bases left unmatched: 7. Germline V lookup: CDR1 SGHDT, CDR2 YYEEEE. The CDR3 consists of 14 residues. The CDR3 bases are TGTGCCAGCAGACCAGTGGACAGGGGCGAGACCCAGTACTTC. Protein product: CASRPVDRGETQYF. Using reference TRBV5-6 and TRBJ2-5 for the parts outside the CDR3, the full variable domain is DAGVTQSPTHLIKTRGQQVTLRCSPKSGHDTVSWYQQALGQGPQFIFQYYEEEERQRGNFPDRFSGHQFPNYSSELNVNALLLGDSALYLCASRPVDRGETQYFGPGTRLLVL.

The chain recombines TRBV18 with TRBJ2-5; D is unclear. V was pared by 2 bases and J by 4 bases, with 11 bases between. Germline CDR1 is KGHSH and CDR2 is LQKENI. The CDR3 spans 14 residues. The CDR3 loop is CASSPVASGETQYF. The CDR3 nucleotides are TGTGCCAGCTCACCAGTGGCTTCAGGAGAGACCCAGTACTTC.

The rearrangement links TRBV7-2 to TRBJ2-1; D might be TRBD2 (5 bases). Germline CDR1 and CDR2: SGHTA and FQGNSA. The CDR3 totals 15 residues. Trimming shortened V by 3 bases and J by 6 bases, and 15 bases separated the two germline ends. The CDR3 DNA reads TGTGCCAGCAGCTTGCGGCTAGCTGCGGGCAATGAGCAGTTCTTC. Residues: CASSLRLAAGNEQFF.

This clone was seen a handful of times. The chain couples TRBV4-2 to TRBJ2-1; 7 positions match TRBD1. With V trimmed by 2 bases and J by 5 bases, 6 bases remained unmatched. The CDR3 spans 15 residues. Looked up from germline, CDR1 is LGHNA and CDR2 is YNFKEQ. The DNA for the CDR3 is TGTGCCAGCAGCCAACGATCTACAGGGGACAATGAGCAGTTCTTC. It translates to CASSQRSTGDNEQFF.

This sequence joins TRBV6-2 or TRBV6-3 and TRBJ2-7, with 10 nucleotides matching TRBD2. Germline V gene lookup returns CDR1 MNHEY and CDR2 SVGEGT. This CDR3 is built from 18 residues. V dropped 2 bases and J dropped 7; count of bases not matched to a gene: 17. The CDR3 region has the DNA TGTGCCAGCAGTTACCCACTGCAGGGACTAGCGCGGAGGCGGGAGCAGTACTTC. It translates to CASSYPLQGLARRREQYF.

The chain links TRBV2 to TRBJ2-3; D ambiguous. In germline, CDR1 is SNHLY, CDR2 FYNNEI. The CDR3 is 12 residues long. The ends were cut back, 2 bases at V and 9 bases at J, with 9 bases in the middle. The CDR3 sequence is CASSEISPTQYF. CDR3 nucleotide sequence: TGTGCCAGCAGTGAAATTAGCCCGACGCAGTATTTT.

V and J are TRBV28 and TRBJ2-3; the match to TRBD2 covers 12 bases. The CDR3 covers 16 residues. CDR1 is MDHEN, CDR2 SYDVKM, per germline. J gave up 2 bases and V 4 bases, and 4 bases lay outside the gene matches. The CDR3 DNA reads TGTGCCAGCAGTTCGGGACTAGCGGGCCACACAGATACGCAGTATTTT. Its protein is CASSSGLAGHTDTQYF.